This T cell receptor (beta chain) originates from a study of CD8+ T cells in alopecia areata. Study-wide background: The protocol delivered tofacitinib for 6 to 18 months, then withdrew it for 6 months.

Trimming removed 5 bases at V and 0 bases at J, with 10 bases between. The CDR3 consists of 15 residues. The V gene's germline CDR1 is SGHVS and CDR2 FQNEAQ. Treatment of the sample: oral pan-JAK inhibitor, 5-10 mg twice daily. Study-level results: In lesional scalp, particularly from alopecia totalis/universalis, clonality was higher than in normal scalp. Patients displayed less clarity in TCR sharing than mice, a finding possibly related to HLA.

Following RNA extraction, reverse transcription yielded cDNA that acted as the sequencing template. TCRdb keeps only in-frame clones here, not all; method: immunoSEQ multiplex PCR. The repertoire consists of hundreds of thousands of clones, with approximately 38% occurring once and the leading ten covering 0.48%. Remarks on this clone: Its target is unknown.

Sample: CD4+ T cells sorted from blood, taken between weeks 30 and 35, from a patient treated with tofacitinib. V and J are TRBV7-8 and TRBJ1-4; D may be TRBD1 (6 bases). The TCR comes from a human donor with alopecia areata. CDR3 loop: CASSGRQATNEKLFF. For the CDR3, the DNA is TGTGCCAGCAGCGGGCGACAGGCAACTAATGAAAAACTGTTTTTT.